The source of this TCR beta chain is a study of tissue T cells after allogeneic stem cell transplantation. General study points: This small cohort was clinically heterogeneous, and sampling depth was a limitation. Only a limited share of tissue TCRs appeared in blood or spleen. Shared clones across patients were few; motif clustering revealed tissue-specific shared signatures.

TCRdb's table, derived via immunoSEQ multiplex PCR, lists solely in-frame clones and lacks some. The table includes about 48,000 clones, about three quarters detected once. Turning to this clone: The antigen remains unidentified. The genes and germline here are from mouse. The CDR3 goes on 1 residue after the read ends, and that part is filled in from the germline J gene.

The CDR3 is 14 residues long. The germline V gene encodes CDR1 NNHNN and CDR2 SYGAGS (reference sequence). The V gene end was trimmed by 3 bases and the J gene end by 5 bases; junction bases not matched to a gene: 4. J is TRBJ1-1 and V is TRBV13-2, with 10 bases matching TRBD1. Input material: sorted cells pooled from one or two spleens. The receptor was derived from a pool of C57BL/6 mice in good health. CDR3 DNA, as far as it was read: TGTGCCAGCGGTGCCGACAGGGGGCGGACAGAAGTCTTC. It specifies CASGADRGRTEVF. The whole CDR3 sequence reads CASGADRGRTEVFF.